These 5 T cell receptor beta chains were all obtained from the same sample, sequenced in a study of tissue T cells after allogeneic stem cell transplantation. The sample's time point: mouse harvest day 14 after allogeneic transplant. Tail vein injection delivered 10^7 T-cell-depleted bone marrow cells and 10^6 splenic CD5+ T cells. The data were produced by immunoSEQ multiplex PCR, yet TCRdb's version contains in-frame clones alone and is incomplete. In the table there are 3,500 to 4,500 clones, about half of which are singletons. The sample taken for sequencing was gut tissue. These receptors were obtained from a female BALB/c mouse given C57BL/6 T cells with graft-versus-host disease after an allogeneic hematopoietic cell transplant.

A note on this clone: Gene labels here are mouse ones. The CDR3 DNA, read in part, is TGTGCCAGCAGTGGGACAGATAATTCGCCCCTCTAC. Its translation is CASSGTDNSPLY. The entire CDR3 protein reads CASSGTDNSPLYF. The chain recombines TRBV13-3 with TRBJ1-6; maybe TRBD1 (6 bases). The sequenced fragment ends 1 residue before the CDR3 boundary, so the rest is inferred from the germline J gene. TRBJ1-6 is an open reading frame, and its role is uncertain. Between the trimmed V and J ends, which lost 3 bases and 5 bases, there was a span of 6 bases. Germline V gene lookup returns CDR1 NNHDY and CDR2 SYVADS. The CDR3 extends over 13 amino acids.

With regard to this clone: Genes here carry mouse names. The read terminates 1 residue before the CDR3 end, so the remaining end is supplied by the germline J gene. The V gene is TRBV3, the J gene TRBJ2-1, with TRBD2 matching 13 bases. Germline V lookup: CDR1 SNHLY, CDR2 FYNGKV (reference sequence). The CDR3 sequence is 18 residues long. V dropped 0 bases and J dropped 1; count of bases not matched to a gene: 3. CDR3 bases read: TGTGCCAGCAGCTTAGCGGGGACTGGGGGGGGAAACTATGCTGAGCAGTTC. Amino acid sequence: CASSLAGTGGGNYAEQF. The CDR3 reads in full as CASSLAGTGGGNYAEQFF.

To note about this clone: Gene names are mouse gene names. The sequence runs out 1 residue before the end of the CDR3; the remainder is reconstructed from the germline J gene. The chain uses TRBV1 and TRBJ2-7; 12 bases align to TRBD2. The germline gives CDR1 NSQYPW, CDR2 LRSPGD (reference sequence). Trimming cost V 4 bases and J 0 bases; bases outside gene matches: 4. The CDR3 is made up of 16 amino acids. CDR3 bases read: TGCACCTGCAGTGACGGACTGGGGGGGAGCTCCTATGAACAGTAC. It specifies CTCSDGLGGSSYEQY. The whole CDR3 region reads CTCSDGLGGSSYEQYF.

With regard to this clone: Gene names follow the mouse nomenclature. The read ends 1 residue early relative to the CDR3; the germline J gene fills the gap. The rearrangement joins TRBV2 to TRBJ1-3, with D uncertain. CDR1 and CDR2 from the germline V gene are LGHNA and YSYQKL. The V end lost 0 bases, the J end lost 3 bases, and 9 bases lay between the germline ends. The CDR3 extends over 15 amino acids. The CDR3 loop reads CASSQDAGVGNTLYF. The covered CDR3 bases are TGTGCCAGCAGCCAAGATGCCGGGGTTGGAAATACGCTCTAT.

Details on this clone: Germline and genes here are mouse. Sequencing ends 1 residue short of the CDR3 end; the germline J gene provides the rest. The chain links TRBV15 to TRBJ1-1; D ambiguous. In germline, CDR1 is SGHND, CDR2 FRSKSL. CDR3 length: 13 amino acids. Trimming stripped 2 bases from V and 0 bases from J, with 4 bases between. Here the CDR3 reads CASSLQANTEVFF. The CDR3 DNA, read in part, is TGTGCCAGCAGTTTACAAGCAAACACAGAAGTCTTC.